In its sample, the clone carrying this T cell receptor beta chain was seen a few times. The antigen is unknown. MiXCR was run by TCRdb on the 5' RACE reads, yielding one entry per CDR3 protein. The table has about 470,000 distinct CDR3 sequences, roughly 26% seen once; the top ten hold approximately 2.9%. The data derive from a study of identical twins. Healthy Caucasians provided all donations. Study-level results: Monozygotic twins shared more out-of-frame TCR alpha than recombination models predicted. For cord blood, abundant beta clonotypes had fewer insertions, unlike memory repertoires, which showed none.

Unmatched junction bases numbered 5, after V lost 0 bases and J lost 6 bases. The CDR3 spans 14 residues. Germline V CDR1 and CDR2: DFQATT, SNEGSKA (reference sequence). This sample was also put to use in a study of T cells expressing NK-cell markers. This second report adds: HCMV specificity of the expanded NKG2C+ T cell clones stayed unclear.

Sequenced material: CD4+ T cells sorted from blood. The chain couples TRBV20-1 to TRBJ2-3; 8 bases match TRBD1. The TCR originated in a woman under 30 in good health. CDR3 sequence reads: CSARDAQGADTQYF. CDR3 bases: TGCAGTGCTAGAGATGCCCAGGGGGCTGATACGCAGTATTTT.